Listed below are T cell receptor beta chains from one sample, sequenced in a study of shared clonotypes between healthy human individuals. Repertoires were generated with immunoSEQ multiplex PCR, while TCRdb's copy carries only in-frame clones and drops some. The sample shows millions of clones, 85% to 95% of them seen only once. The sample was naive CD4+ T cells from PBMCs. These receptors were collected from a man aged 18 to 30 in good health. Some clones in this sample may be carry-over from other donors' samples. Each CDR3 is given with its conserved first and last residue. D genes are given only for firm matches. Some rows mark clone size as missing; the rest say once, few, many or name a class of expanded clone.

j_gene: TRBJ2-1; d_gene: NA; v_gene: TRBV4-2; abundance: once; CDR3nt: TGTGCCAGCAGCCAAGAAGGGAGGGGGCTAGGGTACAATGAGCAGTTCTTC; CDR3aa: CASSQEGRGLGYNEQFF
j_gene: TRBJ1-4; d_gene: NA; v_gene: TRBV5-5; abundance: NA; CDR3nt: TGTGCCAGCAGCTTGTCGGATAATGAAAAACTGTTTTTT; CDR3aa: CASSLSDNEKLFF
j_gene: TRBJ2-3; d_gene: NA; v_gene: TRBV28; abundance: NA; CDR3nt: TGTGCCAGCAGTTCCGGGATGACAGATACGCAGTATTTT; CDR3aa: CASSSGMTDTQYF
j_gene: TRBJ2-1; d_gene: TRBD2; v_gene: TRBV27; abundance: NA; CDR3nt: TGTGCCAGCAGCTTTAGCGGGAGAAACAATGAGCAGTTCTTC; CDR3aa: CASSFSGRNNEQFF
j_gene: TRBJ2-3; d_gene: TRBD2; v_gene: TRBV29-1; abundance: NA; CDR3nt: TGCAGCGTTGGCCTAGCGGGAGGACATAGGCCGCAGTATTTT; CDR3aa: CSVGLAGGHRPQYF
j_gene: TRBJ2-5; d_gene: TRBD1; v_gene: TRBV6-1; abundance: NA; CDR3nt: TGTGCCAGCAGTGAAGGGGACAGGGCCGAGACCCAGTACTTC; CDR3aa: CASSEGDRAETQYF
j_gene: TRBJ2-7; d_gene: NA; v_gene: TRBV5-4; abundance: NA; CDR3nt: TGTGCCAGCAGCGTGGGACGTTACGAGCAGTACTTC; CDR3aa: CASSVGRYEQYF
j_gene: TRBJ2-3; d_gene: TRBD2; v_gene: TRBV5-4; abundance: once; CDR3nt: TGTGCCAGCAGCTTGGGGGGACTAGCGACGGATACGCAGTATTTT; CDR3aa: CASSLGGLATDTQYF
j_gene: TRBJ1-4; d_gene: NA; v_gene: TRBV4-2; abundance: few; CDR3nt: TGTGCCAGCAGCCAAGTTAATGAAAAACTGTTTTTT; CDR3aa: CASSQVNEKLFF
j_gene: TRBJ2-1; d_gene: TRBD2; v_gene: TRBV2; abundance: NA; CDR3nt: TGTGCCAGCAGTTATAGGAGGACTAGCGGAGCCAATGAGCAGTTCTTC; CDR3aa: CASSYRRTSGANEQFF
j_gene: TRBJ1-2; d_gene: TRBD1; v_gene: TRBV2; abundance: NA; CDR3nt: TGTGCCAGCAGTGTCGGACAGGGGGCCTATGGCTACACCTTC; CDR3aa: CASSVGQGAYGYTF
j_gene: TRBJ2-7; d_gene: NA; v_gene: TRBV7-6; abundance: NA; CDR3nt: TGTGCCAGCAGCTTAGAGGGGCAGATCTACGAGCAGTACTTC; CDR3aa: CASSLEGQIYEQYF
j_gene: TRBJ1-2; d_gene: TRBD1; v_gene: TRBV6-6; abundance: NA; CDR3nt: TGTGCCAGCAGTCCATCCCCCCGACAGGGAGACTATGGCTACACCTTC; CDR3aa: CASSPSPRQGDYGYTF
j_gene: TRBJ2-7; d_gene: NA; v_gene: TRBV6-5; abundance: NA; CDR3nt: TGTGCCAGCAAAGTCGCAGGAGGCTCCTACGAGCAGTACTTC; CDR3aa: CASKVAGGSYEQYF
j_gene: TRBJ1-6; d_gene: NA; v_gene: TRBV30; abundance: NA; CDR3nt: TGTGCCTGGTCCGTACCGGGCACCTATAATTCACCCCTCCACTTT; CDR3aa: CAWSVPGTYNSPLHF
j_gene: TRBJ2-1; d_gene: NA; v_gene: TRBV6-5; abundance: NA; CDR3nt: TGTGCCAGCAGTAGGGGGAATTCGTACAATGAGCAGTTCTTC; CDR3aa: CASSRGNSYNEQFF
j_gene: TRBJ2-1; d_gene: NA; v_gene: TRBV28; abundance: NA; CDR3nt: TGTGCCAGCAGTTGGACCTCCTACAATGAGCAGTTCTTC; CDR3aa: CASSWTSYNEQFF
j_gene: TRBJ2-2; d_gene: TRBD2; v_gene: TRBV15; abundance: NA; CDR3nt: TGTGCCACCAGCAGAGAGCGCGGGAGCATCGGGGAGCTGTTTTTT; CDR3aa: CATSRERGSIGELFF
j_gene: TRBJ2-2; d_gene: TRBD2; v_gene: TRBV18; abundance: once; CDR3nt: TGTGCCAGCTCACCCCTCGGGACTAGCGGGCGAGCGAACACCGGGGAGCTGTTTTTT; CDR3aa: CASSPLGTSGRANTGELFF
j_gene: TRBJ2-1; d_gene: TRBD2; v_gene: TRBV4-2; abundance: NA; CDR3nt: TGTGCCAGCAGCCAACTTATCGGGACTAGCGGGAACAATGAGCAGTTCTTC; CDR3aa: CASSQLIGTSGNNEQFF
j_gene: TRBJ2-3; d_gene: TRBD2; v_gene: TRBV5-1; abundance: NA; CDR3nt: TGCGCCAGCAGCTTGGTGGAGGGAGGGGATACGCAGTATTTT; CDR3aa: CASSLVEGGDTQYF